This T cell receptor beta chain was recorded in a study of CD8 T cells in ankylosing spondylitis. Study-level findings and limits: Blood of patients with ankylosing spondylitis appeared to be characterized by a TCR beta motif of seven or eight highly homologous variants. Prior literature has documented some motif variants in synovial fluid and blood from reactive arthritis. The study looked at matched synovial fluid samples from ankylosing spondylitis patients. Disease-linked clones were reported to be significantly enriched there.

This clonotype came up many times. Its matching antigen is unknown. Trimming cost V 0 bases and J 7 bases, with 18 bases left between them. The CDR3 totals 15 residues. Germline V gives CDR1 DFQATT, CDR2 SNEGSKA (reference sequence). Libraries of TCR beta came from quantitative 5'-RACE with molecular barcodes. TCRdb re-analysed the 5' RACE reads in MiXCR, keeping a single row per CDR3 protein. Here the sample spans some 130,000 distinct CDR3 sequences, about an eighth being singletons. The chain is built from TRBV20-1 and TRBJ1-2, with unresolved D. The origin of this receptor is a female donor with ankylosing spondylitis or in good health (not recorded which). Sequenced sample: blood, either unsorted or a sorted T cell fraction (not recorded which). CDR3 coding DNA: TGCAGTGCTAGAGATGTGCCCGGTCTGGTTGGTGGCTACACCTTC. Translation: CSARDVPGLVGGYTF.